A single sample is the source of the 28 T cell receptor beta chains below, sequenced in a study of CD8+CD57+ T cells in acquired aplastic anemia. TCR beta VDJ and CDR3 profiling used genomic DNA as template. TCRdb reprocessed the reads with MiXCR, giving one entry per CDR3 protein. The sample holds fewer than 200,000 distinct CDR3 sequences, approximately 48% seen once. Before being chosen for sequencing, patients had shown CD8+CD57+ cell expansion by flow cytometry. Sequenced: sorted CD4+, CD8+, or CD8+CD57+ T cells (not recorded which) from PBMCs. Receptor source: a human donor with aplastic anemia.

This chain links TRBV20-1 with TRBJ1-6; D remains unclear. Germline CDR1 is DFQATT and CDR2 is SNEGSKA (reference sequence). Between the trimmed V and J ends, which lost 1 base and 8 bases, there was a span of 9 bases. The CDR3 covers 13 residues. CDR3 in amino acids: CSARGLRDSPLHF. The CDR3 DNA reads TGCAGTGCTAGAGGACTTCGTGATTCACCCCTCCACTTT.

This sequence joins TRBV7-2 and TRBJ1-1; 7 bases are shared with TRBD1. The germline CDR1 and CDR2 sequences are SGHTA and FQGNSA. The J segment lost 0 bases and the V segment lost 5 bases, leaving 3 bases of the junction unmatched. This CDR3 contains 14 residues. The CDR3: CASSTQGLNTEAFF. Written as DNA, the CDR3 is TGTGCCAGCAGCACACAGGGGCTGAACACTGAAGCTTTCTTT.

This clonotype was found many times. The chain uses TRBV11-2 and TRBJ1-6, with 7 nucleotides matching TRBD1. The CDR3 runs 15 residues. V lost 4 bases to trimming and J lost 11 bases; unmatched junction nucleotides: 11. CDR1 is SGHAT, CDR2 FQNNGV, per germline. The CDR3 is CASSSLRGEGAPLHF. The CDR3, as DNA: TGTGCCAGCAGCTCCCTCAGGGGGGAAGGCGCACCCCTCCACTTT.

This clonotype showed up many times. V gene TRBV20-1 combines with J gene TRBJ2-1; tentative D call: TRBD1 (5 bases). Trimming took 6 bases from V and 13 from J, leaving 13 bases between them. Germline V gives CDR1 DFQATT, CDR2 SNEGSKA (reference sequence). The CDR3 loop spans 10 amino acids. The CDR3 sequence: CSALTGFQFF. The DNA for the CDR3 is TGCAGTGCCCTAACAGGATTCCAGTTCTTC.

The gene calls are TRBV10-1 and TRBJ2-1; the D is unclear. The CDR3 is 12 amino acids. Between the trimmed V and J ends, which lost 0 bases and 9 bases, there was a span of 6 bases. Germline CDR1 is WNHNN and CDR2 is SYGVQD (reference sequence). The CDR3: CASSESSREQFF. The CDR3 DNA follows: TGCGCCAGCAGTGAGTCGAGCCGTGAGCAGTTCTTC.

V and J are TRBV2 and TRBJ2-7; D uncertain. Germline CDR1 reads SNHLY; CDR2 reads FYNNEI. V lost 6 bases to trimming and J lost 0 bases, with 6 bases between them. This CDR3 is 12 amino acids long. The CDR3 loop is CASRLFSYEQYF. The CDR3 DNA reads TGTGCCAGCAGGCTTTTCTCCTACGAGCAGTACTTC.

The chain recombines TRBV7-8 with TRBJ1-2; 7 bases fit TRBD1. Germline values: CDR1 SGHVS, CDR2 FQNEAQ. The CDR3 has 13 residues. V was clipped by 5 bases and J by 4 bases; unmatched bases: 4. Here the CDR3 reads CASSPRTGYGYTF. In DNA form, the CDR3 reads TGTGCCAGCAGCCCTAGGACAGGCTATGGCTACACCTTC. Full variable domain (remainder filled in from reference TRBV7-8 and TRBJ1-2): GAGVSQSPRYKVAKRGQDVALRCDPISGHVSLFWYQQALGQGPEFLTYFQNEAQLDKSGLPSDRFFAERPEGSVSTLKIQRTQQEDSAVYLCASSPRTGYGYTFGSGTRLTVV.

There are many counts of this clonotype. The chain is built from TRBV6-6 and TRBJ1-1; the D is unclear. CDR3 length: 13 amino acids. From germline, CDR1 is MNHNY and CDR2 SVGAGI (reference sequence). Trimming shortened V by 7 bases and J by 1 base, and 10 bases separated the two germline ends. CDR3 coding DNA: TGTGCCAGCAACCAGAGAGGGAACACTGAAGCTTTCTTT. It encodes CASNQRGNTEAFF.

Worth noting for this clonotype: A much more abundant neighbour one base away suggests this may be a read error. The chain employs TRBV5-1 and TRBJ1-2; D is possibly TRBD1 (5 bases). The length of the CDR3 is 15 residues. Germline values: CDR1 SGHRS, CDR2 YFSETQ. CDR3 sequence reads: CAGSPAASGRDGSTF. CDR3 bases: TGCGCCGGCAGCCCGGCCGCCTCGGGACGGGATGGAAGCACCTTC.

This clonotype was seen once. The junction differs from germline at one of its ends, possibly a read error. This chain connects TRBV28 to TRBJ1-6; D unresolved. Germline CDR1 and CDR2: MDHEN and SYDVKM. This CDR3 is built from 16 residues. CDR3 coding DNA: TGTACCAGCAGTTTAGAAGGAGGGCCGTATAATTCACCCCTCCACTTT. Amino acid sequence: CTSSLEGGPYNSPLHF.

The CDR3 nucleotides read TGTGCCATCAGGGGGGAGTTAAGGGGGGCTGAAGCTTTCTTT. Its translation is CAIRGELRGAEAFF. This chain links TRBV10-3 with TRBJ1-1, with D possibly being TRBD1 (6 bases). V gave up 6 bases and J gave up 6 bases, with 17 bases separating them. CDR1 and CDR2 (germline): ENHRY, SYGVKD. The CDR3 covers 14 residues.

On this clonotype: The germline gene is not matched at one end of the junction; a read error may be the cause. CDR3 DNA: TGTGCCAGCAGACCGTTGCCCTATGATTCACCCCTCCACTTT. Translation gives CASRPLPYDSPLHF. The chain is built from TRBV2 and TRBJ1-6, with no clear D. Germline V gene lookup returns CDR1 SNHLY and CDR2 FYNNEI. This CDR3 contains 14 residues.

The chain has TRBV20-1 and TRBJ2-3; tentatively, D is TRBD1 or TRBD2 (5 bases each). CDR3 size: 14 residues. The V and J ends lost 2 bases and 1 base respectively, with 10 bases between them. Looked up from germline, CDR1 is DFQATT and CDR2 is SNEGSKA (reference sequence). DNA of the CDR3: TGCAGTGCTAGACGAGGGGATGGCACAGATACGCAGTATTTT. Its translation: CSARRGDGTDTQYF.

This clonotype is categorized as medium-sized. The chain combines TRBV25-1 with TRBJ2-7; D gene unclear. The CDR3 has 12 residues. The V gene lost 4 bases and the J gene lost 5 bases, with 9 bases spanning the gap. From germline, CDR1 is MGHDK and CDR2 SYGVNS. CDR3: CASSAGPHEQYF. The CDR3 nucleotides read TGTGCCAGCAGTGCAGGTCCCCACGAGCAGTACTTC.

This clonotype was observed many times. This sequence joins TRBV20-1 and TRBJ2-3, with 9 bases that match TRBD2. Germline V gene lookup returns CDR1 DFQATT and CDR2 SNEGSKA (reference sequence). J was trimmed by 6 bases and V by 6 bases; bases with no gene match: 13. CDR3 length equals 15 residues. The DNA of the CDR3 is TGCAGTGCCCTGTTGCCTAGCGGGGTCGCCGATACGCAGTATTTT. Residues: CSALLPSGVADTQYF.

Notes on this clonotype: With a much larger clone just one base away, this may be a read error. The gene calls are TRBV7-2 and TRBJ2-5; a possible D gene is TRBD2 (5 bases). The CDR3 totals 15 residues. V shed 5 bases and J shed 5 bases, with 18 bases lying between them. Germline V gives CDR1 SGHTA, CDR2 FQGNSA. CDR3 sequence: CASSPDRGLGETQYF. The DNA of the CDR3 is TGTGCCAGCAGCCCAGACCGTGGACTTGGCGAGACCCAGTACTTC. Using reference TRBV7-2 and TRBJ2-5 for the parts outside the CDR3, the full variable domain is GAGVSQSPSNKVTEKGKDVELRCDPISGHTALYWYRQSLGQGLEFLIYFQGNSAPDKSGLPSDRFSAERTGGSVSTLTIQRTQQEDSAVYLCASSPDRGLGETQYFGPGTRLLVL.

To note about this clonotype: This may come from a read error, since a much larger clone is one base off. The rearrangement joins TRBV12-3 or TRBV12-4 to TRBJ1-5; D not certain. CDR3 length: 15 residues. The CDR3 protein is CASSLNVGINQLQHF. The DNA of the CDR3 is TGTGCCAGCAGTTTAAATGTGGGCATCAATCAGCTCCAGCATTTT.

V is TRBV20-1 and J is TRBJ2-1, with 10 bases aligning to TRBD2. CDR3 size: 16 residues. V was pared by 6 bases and J by 4 bases, with 12 bases of the junction left unmatched. Germline V CDR1 and CDR2: DFQATT, SNEGSKA (reference sequence). CDR3 DNA sequence: TGCAGTGCACCGGCCAGCGGGGGGGCCCCGTACAATGAGCAGTTCTTC. Translated, it gives CSAPASGGAPYNEQFF.

The chain has TRBV10-3 and TRBJ2-7, with D perhaps given as TRBD1 or TRBD2 (5 bases each). V gave up 6 bases and J gave up 1 base, with 16 bases separating them. This CDR3 has 15 residues. Germline V gene lookup returns CDR1 ENHRY and CDR2 SYGVKD. The CDR3 sequence is CAIRVSGTASYEQYF. In nucleotides, the CDR3 is TGTGCCATCAGAGTTTCCGGGACGGCTTCCTACGAGCAGTACTTC.

The chain links TRBV10-3 to TRBJ1-1, with TRBD1 matching over 7 bases. CDR1 ENHRY and CDR2 SYGVKD come from the germline V gene. V trimming: 6 bases; J trimming: 1 base; junction bases outside the gene matches: 5. The CDR3 consists of 14 residues. DNA for the CDR3: TGTGCCATCAGGGGGACAGTGGCGAACACTGAAGCTTTCTTT. This sequence encodes CAIRGTVANTEAFF.

This chain joins TRBV19 and TRBJ1-5; D unclear. Germline V gene data show CDR1 as LNHDA and CDR2 as SQIVND (reference sequence). V was clipped by 4 bases and J by 0 bases, with 10 bases between them. This CDR3 spans 15 amino acids. CDR3 bases: TGTGCCAGTAGTACGACATACAATAGCAATCAGCCCCAGCATTTT. It encodes CASSTTYNSNQPQHF.

This clonotype was seen at least ten times. At one of its ends the junction is not consistent with the germline gene, which may arise from a read error. The chain couples TRBV5-4 to TRBJ1-2; D gene unclear. The germline V gene has CDR1 SGHNT and CDR2 YYREEE (reference sequence). The CDR3 totals 13 residues. The CDR3 DNA is TGTGCCAGCACCTCCACCCCTAAGTATGGCTACACCTTC. Protein sequence: CASTSTPKYGYTF. The whole variable domain, filled in from reference TRBV5-4 and TRBJ1-2, reads ETGVTQSPTHLIKTRGQQVTLRCSSQSGHNTVSWYQQALGQGPQFIFQYYREEENGRGNFPPRFSGLQFPNYSSELNVNALELDDSALYLCASTSTPKYGYTFGSGTRLTVV.

A note on this clonotype: Since a much larger clone is just one base distant, this may be a read error. The gene calls are TRBV6-1 and TRBJ2-7, with unresolved D. Germline V gene data show CDR1 as MNHNS and CDR2 as SASEGT. The CDR3 length is 14 residues. The CDR3 is CASSVSFWSYGQYF. DNA of the CDR3: TGTGCCAGCAGTGTATCTTTCTGGTCCTACGGGCAGTACTTC.

This clonotype was seen just once. This chain uses TRBV13 with TRBJ2-7; D not certain. V was clipped by 5 bases and J by 4 bases, with 12 bases between them. Germline-derived CDR1 and CDR2 are PRHDT and FYEKMQ (reference sequence). The CDR3 sequence is 13 residues long. The CDR3 nucleotides are TGTGCCAGCAGCCCGACGGACGGGTACGAGCAGTACTTC. Encoded protein: CASSPTDGYEQYF. The full variable domain, with the rest looked up from reference TRBV13 and TRBJ2-7, is AAGVIQSPRHLIKEKRETATLKCYPIPRHDTVYWYQQGPGQDPQFLISFYEKMQSDKGSIPDRFSAQQFSDYHSELNMSSLELGDSALYFCASSPTDGYEQYFGPGTRLTVT.

Notes on this clonotype: The CDR3 ends on some other residue instead of the conserved phenylalanine or tryptophan, so this is likely a read error. The V call is TRBV5-1, the J call TRBJ2-1; 9 nucleotides align to TRBD1. The CDR3 runs to 16 residues. Germline values: CDR1 SGHRS, CDR2 YFSETQ. V shed 7 bases and J 3 bases; nucleotides not matched to a gene: 11. The CDR3 loop is CASRPITGGDYNEQFL. Written as DNA, the CDR3 is TGCGCCAGCCGGCCCATAACAGGGGGCGACTACAATGAGCAGTTCCTC.

This clonotype was seen a few times. The chain uses TRBV28 and TRBJ1-6, with D possibly TRBD1 on 5 matching bases. The CDR3 runs 15 residues. CDR1 is MDHEN and CDR2 is SYDVKM in the germline V gene. V was shortened by 3 bases and J by 0 bases, with 6 bases between the two germline ends. The CDR3 reads CASSFDSSYNSPLHF. The CDR3 DNA sequence: TGTGCCAGCAGTTTCGACAGCTCCTATAATTCACCCCTCCACTTT. The full variable domain, completed using reference TRBV28 and TRBJ1-6, is DVKVTQSSRYLVKRTGEKVFLECVQDMDHENMFWYRQDPGLGLRLIYFSYDVKMKEKGDIPEGYSVSREKKERFSLILESASTNQTSMYLCASSFDSSYNSPLHFGNGTRLTVT.

The rearrangement uses TRBV25-1 and TRBJ2-3; D remains ambiguous. Looked up from germline, CDR1 is MGHDK and CDR2 is SYGVNS. With 1 base removed from V and 0 bases from J, the gap between germline ends came to 11 bases. There are 16 residues in the CDR3. The CDR3 loop reads CASSESGLSSTDTQYF. In DNA, the CDR3 is TGTGCCAGCAGTGAATCTGGTTTGAGTAGCACAGATACGCAGTATTTT.

The table lists this clonotype with a count of one. The chain combines TRBV19 with TRBJ1-5; TRBD1 is a possible D gene (6 bases). This CDR3 contains 13 residues. V dropped 7 bases and J dropped 4 bases, with 11 bases sitting between them. In germline, CDR1 is LNHDA, CDR2 SQIVND (reference sequence). CDR3 loop: CASTPQGNQPQHF. CDR3 in DNA: TGTGCCAGTACCCCACAGGGTAATCAGCCCCAGCATTTT.